The sequence of this TCR beta chain was determined in a study of blood T cell repertoires in COVID-19 (dated by TCRdb to 2019 to 2021). Turning to the overall study: Collaborator samples came from the United States, Italy and Spain and covered acute and convalescent phases of COVID-19. The repertoires were released in a freely available public database intended as a resource for research on the immune response to SARS-CoV-2. Samples were obtained from the ongoing ImmuneRACE study (first 160 participants) and from 950 to 1,500 subjects provided by 6 global collaborators. Subjects who had been exposed to COVID-19, were actively infected with it, or had recovered from it provided the deeply sampled blood TCRbeta repertoires that made up the dataset. Where HLA class I and class II types were available, the types were taken from metadata supplied by the sample provider, not from assay-based typing. The prospective study material was composed of cDNA or gDNA derived from T cells, B-cell-depleted T cells, or PBMCs. The sample metadata nearly always contained a de-identified subject ID, COVID-19 status, age in years and sex. Study-wide findings and limitations: The quantity of clinical and demographic metadata differed by source and by participant and was supplied without curation.

In regard to this clone: The clone's antigen remains unknown. Nothing much larger sits one base from this clone, and base qualities are not available.

TCRbeta CDR3 regions were amplified from genomic DNA by means of the immunoSEQ Assay, a bias-controlled multiplex PCR. The paper's processing steps were these. Nucleated cell counts per sample were estimated from amplification of reference gene primers within the assay. To quantify the absolute abundance of each unique TCRbeta CDR3 rearrangement, sequence reads were collapsed and filtered. Productive Simpson clonality was computed per sample as the square root of Simpson's diversity index over productive rearrangements. The table was pulled from immuneACCESS by TCRdb, which kept in-frame rearrangements only. Such tables lose some clones; where checked, under half of the loss comes from unresolved V genes, and the rest has no known cause. Clone size and the V and J calls come from that table; the DNA yielded D and trimming. The sample table contains 15,000 to 20,000 clones; only one count was recorded for approximately 83% of them. The ten largest account for just over 9% of the sample.

The collaborating institutions used their own protocols to collect whole blood in K2EDTA tubes. For TCRbeta analysis, collaborators shipped samples in one of three forms: frozen whole blood, isolated PBMCs, or DNA extracted from either of those sample types. There are 12 amino acids in the CDR3, from cysteine to phenylalanine inclusive. The entry retains the CDR3 DNA only, 36 bases that are in frame from base 1. The junction shows trimming of 7 bases on V and 3 bases on J, plus 10 bases between the germline ends. The germline V gene specifies MDHEN as CDR1 and SYDVKM as CDR2. The rearranged segments are TRBV28 and TRBJ2-7; no D gene can be assigned with confidence. The specimen was peripheral blood. This clonotype was obtained from a human donor in a cohort sampled during active COVID-19. CDR3 region: CASIGGDYEQYF. The nucleotide sequence is given as TGTGCCAGCATCGGCGGTGACTACGAGCAGTACTTC.